A few counts support the clone carrying this T cell receptor beta chain. Its antigen is unidentified. The CDR3 extends 3 residues past the end of the read, so its final part is completed from the germline J gene. This sample was taken from a study of T cell clonality in common variable immunodeficiency. General study findings and limits: Fewer deletions and N-nucleotide insertions were reportedly seen in common variable immunodeficiency TCR beta sequences.

Profiled with immunoSEQ multiplex PCR; TCRdb holds only in-frame clones, not every one. Recorded here are just over 20,000 clones, none singletons. This CDR3 has 15 amino acids. Germline CDR1 SGHAT, CDR2 FQDESV (reference sequence). The J gene is TRBJ1-2, the V gene TRBV11-1; 9 bases align to TRBD1. Sequenced sample: peripheral blood mononuclear cells. The receptor's source is a human donor with common variable immunodeficiency. CDR3 in amino acids: CASSLAQQGAKTYTF. The covered CDR3 bases are TGTGCCAGCAGCTTAGCGCAACAGGGGGCCAAGACC.